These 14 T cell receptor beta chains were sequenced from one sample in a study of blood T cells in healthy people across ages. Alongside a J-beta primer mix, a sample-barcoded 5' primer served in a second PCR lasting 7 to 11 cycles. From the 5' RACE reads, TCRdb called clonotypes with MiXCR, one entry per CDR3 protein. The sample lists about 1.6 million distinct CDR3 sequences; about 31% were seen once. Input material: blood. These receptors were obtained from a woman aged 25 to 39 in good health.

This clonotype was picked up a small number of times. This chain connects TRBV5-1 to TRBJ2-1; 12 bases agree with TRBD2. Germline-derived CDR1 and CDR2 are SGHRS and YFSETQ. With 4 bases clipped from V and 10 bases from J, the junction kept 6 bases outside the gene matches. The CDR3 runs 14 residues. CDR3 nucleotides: TGCGCCAGCAGCCAGACTAGCGGGGGTGGGGAGCAGTTCTTC. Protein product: CASSQTSGGGEQFF.

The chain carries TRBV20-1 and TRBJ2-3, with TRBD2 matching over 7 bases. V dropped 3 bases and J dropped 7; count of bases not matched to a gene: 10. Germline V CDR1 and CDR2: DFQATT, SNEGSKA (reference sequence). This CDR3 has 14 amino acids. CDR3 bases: TGCAGTGCTAGCACCGGGGCCGGGAGGAATACGCAGTATTTT. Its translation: CSASTGAGRNTQYF.

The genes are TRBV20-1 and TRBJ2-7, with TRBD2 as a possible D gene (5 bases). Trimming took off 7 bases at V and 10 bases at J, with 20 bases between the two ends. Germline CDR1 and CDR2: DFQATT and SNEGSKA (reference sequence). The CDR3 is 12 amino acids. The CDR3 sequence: CSGRLAQEAQYF. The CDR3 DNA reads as TGCAGTGGAAGGCTAGCTCAAGAGGCCCAGTACTTC.

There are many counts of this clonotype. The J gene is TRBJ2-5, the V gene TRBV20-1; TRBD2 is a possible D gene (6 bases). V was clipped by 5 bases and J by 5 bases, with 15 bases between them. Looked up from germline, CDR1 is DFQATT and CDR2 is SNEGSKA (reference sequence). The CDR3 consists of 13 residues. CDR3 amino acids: CSAGGSSGETQYF. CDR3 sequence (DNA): TGCAGTGCTGGAGGGTCCTCCGGGGAGACCCAGTACTTC.

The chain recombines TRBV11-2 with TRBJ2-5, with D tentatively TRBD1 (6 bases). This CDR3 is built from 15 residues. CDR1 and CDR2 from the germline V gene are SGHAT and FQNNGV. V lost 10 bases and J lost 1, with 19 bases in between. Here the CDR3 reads CATKGHFSSQETQYF. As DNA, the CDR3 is TGTGCCACTAAGGGACATTTCAGTTCCCAAGAGACCCAGTACTTC.

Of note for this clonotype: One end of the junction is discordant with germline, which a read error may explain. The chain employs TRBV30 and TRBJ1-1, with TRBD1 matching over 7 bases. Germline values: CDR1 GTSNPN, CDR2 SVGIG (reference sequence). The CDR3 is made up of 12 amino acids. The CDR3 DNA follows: TGTACCTGGAGTGCAGGGGGCACTGAAGCTTTCTTT. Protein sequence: CTWSAGGTEAFF.

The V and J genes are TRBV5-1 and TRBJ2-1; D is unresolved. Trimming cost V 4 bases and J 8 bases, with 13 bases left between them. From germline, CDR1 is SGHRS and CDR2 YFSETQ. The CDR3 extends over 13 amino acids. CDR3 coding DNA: TGCGCCAGCAGCCCGCTGATAACCCATGAGCAGTTCTTC. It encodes CASSPLITHEQFF.

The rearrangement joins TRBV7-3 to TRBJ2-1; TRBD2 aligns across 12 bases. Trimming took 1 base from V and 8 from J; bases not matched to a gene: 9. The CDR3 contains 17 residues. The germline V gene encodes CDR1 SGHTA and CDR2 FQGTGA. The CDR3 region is CASSLKRSSGRAHEQFF. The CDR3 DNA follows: TGTGCCAGCAGCTTAAAGCGCTCTAGCGGGAGGGCACATGAGCAGTTCTTC.

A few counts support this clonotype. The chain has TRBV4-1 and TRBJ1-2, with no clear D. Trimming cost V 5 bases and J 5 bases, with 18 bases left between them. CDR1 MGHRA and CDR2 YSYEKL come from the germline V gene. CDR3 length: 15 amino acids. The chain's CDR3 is CASSRPIPGGYGYTF. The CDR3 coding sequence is TGCGCCAGCAGCAGGCCGATCCCCGGAGGGTATGGCTACACCTTC.

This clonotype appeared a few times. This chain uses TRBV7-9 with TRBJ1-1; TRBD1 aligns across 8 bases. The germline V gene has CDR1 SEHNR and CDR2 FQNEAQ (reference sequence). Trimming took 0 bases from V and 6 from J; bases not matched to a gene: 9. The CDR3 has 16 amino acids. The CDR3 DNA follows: TGTGCCAGCAGCTTAGCCGGCGTCAGGGGGCTAGCTGAAGCTTTCTTT. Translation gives CASSLAGVRGLAEAFF.

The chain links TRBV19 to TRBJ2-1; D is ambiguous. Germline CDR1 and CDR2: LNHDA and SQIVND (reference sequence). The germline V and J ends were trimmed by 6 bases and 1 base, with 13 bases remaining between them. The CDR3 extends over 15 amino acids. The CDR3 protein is CASSVDWFSYNEQFF. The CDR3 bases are TGTGCCAGTAGCGTAGACTGGTTTTCCTACAATGAGCAGTTCTTC.

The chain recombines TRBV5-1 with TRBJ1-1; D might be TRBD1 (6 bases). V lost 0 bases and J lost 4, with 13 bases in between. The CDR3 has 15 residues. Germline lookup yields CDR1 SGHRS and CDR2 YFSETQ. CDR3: CASSLAVGGLTEAFF. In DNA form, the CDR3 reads TGCGCCAGCAGCTTGGCCGTCGGGGGCCTCACTGAAGCTTTCTTT.

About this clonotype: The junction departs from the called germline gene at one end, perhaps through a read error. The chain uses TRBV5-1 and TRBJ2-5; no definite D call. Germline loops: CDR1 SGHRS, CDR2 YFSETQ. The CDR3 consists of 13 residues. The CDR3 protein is CASGFRVQETQYF. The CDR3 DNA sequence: TGCGCCAGCGGCTTTCGAGTCCAAGAGACCCAGTACTTC.

As DNA, the CDR3 is TGTGCCAGCAGCCGGGCAGTCACAGATACGCAGTATTTT. It codes for CASSRAVTDTQYF. The chain is built from TRBV3-1 and TRBJ2-3; D gene ambiguous. The CDR3 runs 13 residues. Trimming removed 4 bases at V and 2 bases at J, with 7 bases between. Germline lookup yields CDR1 LGHDT and CDR2 YNNKEL (reference sequence).